What follows are 20 T cell receptor beta chains derived from one specimen sequenced in a study of T cell changes during pregnancy in multiple sclerosis. Sequencing used immunoSEQ multiplex PCR; TCRdb keeps in-frame clones, though not all of them. The sample carries fewer than 40,000 clones, 89% recorded once. Sample: CD8+ T cells from peripheral blood mononuclear cells, taken in the second trimester of pregnancy. The source of these receptors is a female donor with multiple sclerosis, enrolled in a pregnancy study.

This clone was found once. This chain uses TRBV27 with TRBJ2-5; 11 bases align to TRBD2. Trimming took 6 bases from V and 2 from J; bases not matched to a gene: 5. The CDR3 loop spans 15 amino acids. Germline assignment: CDR1 MNHEY and CDR2 SMNVEV (reference sequence). CDR3 residues: CASSPLAGEQETQYF. In DNA form, the CDR3 reads TGTGCCAGCAGCCCACTAGCGGGAGAACAAGAGACCCAGTACTTC.

This clone is a singleton in its sample. The chain couples TRBV28 to TRBJ2-1, with TRBD2 matching over 9 bases. V shed 6 bases, J shed 0 bases, and the junction held 6 bases outside the gene matches. The germline V gene encodes CDR1 MDHEN and CDR2 SYDVKM. The CDR3 is 16 amino acids. CDR3 sequence (DNA): TGTGCCAGCAGCCCTCTAGCGGGAAGCTCCTACAATGAGCAGTTCTTC. Amino acid sequence: CASSPLAGSSYNEQFF.

In nucleotides, the CDR3 is TGTGCCAGCAGTCCCGGGACAGGGTCCCCACAAGAGACCCAGTACTTC. This sequence encodes CASSPGTGSPQETQYF. V usage is TRBV27 and J usage is TRBJ2-5; 9 bases are a match to TRBD1. This CDR3 is 16 amino acids long. V trimming: 5 bases; J trimming: 2 bases; junction bases outside the gene matches: 9. Germline V gives CDR1 MNHEY, CDR2 SMNVEV (reference sequence).

The chain links TRBV7-9 to TRBJ2-2; TRBD2 aligns across 7 bases. Germline V lookup: CDR1 SEHNR, CDR2 FQNEAQ (reference sequence). The junction had 8 bases not matched to a gene; V was cut back by 0 bases and J by 4 bases. The CDR3 has 17 residues. The chain's CDR3 is CASSLASRGGSTGELFF. The CDR3 region has the DNA TGTGCCAGCAGCTTAGCCTCCCGTGGCGGGAGCACCGGGGAGCTGTTTTTT. Full variable domain (outside the CDR3, taken from reference TRBV7-9 and TRBJ2-2): DTGVSQNPRHKITKRGQNVTFRCDPISEHNRLYWYRQTLGQGPEFLTYFQNEAQLEKSRLLSDRFSAERPKGSFSTLEIQRTEQGDSAMYLCASSLASRGGSTGELFFGEGSRLTVL.

This clone was picked up one time. V and J are TRBV28 and TRBJ2-5; D is perhaps TRBD2 (6 bases). Trimming pared 5 bases from V and 5 bases from J, leaving 18 bases between. Per the germline V gene, CDR1 is MDHEN and CDR2 is SYDVKM. The CDR3 is 15 amino acids. The CDR3, as DNA: TGTGCCAGCAGTCCCAACGGGGGTCCTGGGGAGACCCAGTACTTC. Its protein is CASSPNGGPGETQYF. The full variable domain, its missing parts supplied by reference TRBV28 and TRBJ2-5, is DVKVTQSSRYLVKRTGEKVFLECVQDMDHENMFWYRQDPGLGLRLIYFSYDVKMKEKGDIPEGYSVSREKKERFSLILESASTNQTSMYLCASSPNGGPGETQYFGPGTRLLVL.

The V and J genes are TRBV9 and TRBJ1-3; no clear D gene. V was shortened by 0 bases and J by 0 bases, with 10 bases between the two germline ends. This CDR3 has 16 residues. Germline-derived CDR1 and CDR2 are SGDLS and YYNGEE. The DNA for the CDR3 is TGTGCCAGCAGCGTAGACCCCCTTAGCTCTGGAAACACCATATATTTT. It yields the protein CASSVDPLSSGNTIYF.

This clone was observed a few times. The gene calls are TRBV4-1 and TRBJ2-1; no definite D call. CDR1 and CDR2 (germline): MGHRA, YSYEKL. With 0 bases removed from V and 0 bases from J, the gap between germline ends came to 9 bases. The CDR3 is 16 residues long. The CDR3 region has the DNA TGCGCCAGCAGCCAAGAGAGGTCTAGCTCCTACAATGAGCAGTTCTTC. Protein product: CASSQERSSSYNEQFF.

The chain uses TRBV2 and TRBJ2-7; TRBD2 is a possible D gene (6 bases). With 7 bases removed from V and 3 bases from J, the gap between germline ends came to 13 bases. Germline values: CDR1 SNHLY, CDR2 FYNNEI. The CDR3 covers 13 residues. CDR3 coding DNA: TGTGCCAGCATCGGAGGGGAGGACTACGAGCAGTACTTC. It translates to CASIGGEDYEQYF.

The J gene is TRBJ2-3, the V gene TRBV11-2; possibly TRBD2 for D (6 bases). Germline values: CDR1 SGHAT, CDR2 FQNNGV. The CDR3 has 18 amino acids. The V end lost 5 bases, the J end lost 0 bases, and 21 bases lay between the germline ends. The CDR3 DNA reads as TGTGCCAGCAGCCCTCCTCGCGGGACCGACGTAAGCACAGATACGCAGTATTTT. Its protein is CASSPPRGTDVSTDTQYF.

The J gene is TRBJ2-7, the V gene TRBV19; 8 positions match TRBD1. Germline lookup yields CDR1 LNHDA and CDR2 SQIVND (reference sequence). Trimming removed 1 base from V and 2 bases from J; junction bases left unmatched: 4. The CDR3 contains 15 residues. In nucleotides, the CDR3 is TGTGCCAGTAGTATAGCCCCGGACAGGGCCTACGAGCAGTACTTC. Its translation is CASSIAPDRAYEQYF.

The V gene is TRBV9, the J gene TRBJ1-2; D not certain. Germline V gene data show CDR1 as SGDLS and CDR2 as YYNGEE. The CDR3 is 16 amino acids. Trimming took 0 bases from V and 0 from J, leaving 12 bases between them. The CDR3 region has the DNA TGTGCCAGCAGCGTAGCCCTCATTGGCCCTAACTATGGCTACACCTTC. The encoded protein is CASSVALIGPNYGYTF. The whole variable domain, remainder taken from reference TRBV9 and TRBJ1-2, is DSGVTQTPKHLITATGQRVTLRCSPRSGDLSVYWYQQSLDQGLQFLIQYYNGEERAKGNILERFSAQQFPDLHSELNLSSLELGDSALYFCASSVALIGPNYGYTFGSGTRLTVV.

This clone was counted once. The chain combines TRBV27 with TRBJ2-7; the match to TRBD2 covers 8 bases. V gave up 3 bases and J gave up 6 bases; unmatched junction bases: 4. Per germline, CDR1 MNHEY and CDR2 SMNVEV (reference sequence). This CDR3 has 13 amino acids. DNA of the CDR3: TGTGCCAGCAGTTTTTCCGGGACTAGCGAGCAGTACTTC. It codes for CASSFSGTSEQYF.

The chain uses TRBV13 and TRBJ2-3; 7 nucleotides line up with TRBD1. Germline CDR1 and CDR2: PRHDT and FYEKMQ (reference sequence). V was clipped by 0 bases and J by 0 bases; unmatched bases: 0. There are 15 residues in the CDR3. The CDR3 region is CASSLGDRSTDTQYF. CDR3 bases: TGTGCCAGCAGCTTAGGGGACAGGAGCACAGATACGCAGTATTTT.

The chain uses TRBV4-1 and TRBJ2-6, with D maybe TRBD1 (6 bases). Germline CDR1 MGHRA, CDR2 YSYEKL. This CDR3 contains 18 residues. V was shortened by 2 bases and J by 2 bases, with 16 bases between the two germline ends. The CDR3 here is CASSQPVNREPGANVLTF. The DNA for the CDR3 is TGCGCCAGCAGCCAACCGGTTAACAGGGAACCTGGGGCCAACGTCCTGACTTTC.

The chain joins TRBV7-9 to TRBJ1-2; 8 nucleotides match TRBD1. V trimming: 7 bases; J trimming: 4 bases; junction bases outside the gene matches: 8. CDR1 is SEHNR, CDR2 FQNEAQ, per germline (reference sequence). The CDR3 loop spans 14 amino acids. The CDR3, as DNA: TGTGCCAGCACCACGGACAGGGACTTCTATGGCTACACCTTC. It is translated as CASTTDRDFYGYTF. The full variable domain, rest sourced from reference TRBV7-9 and TRBJ1-2, is DTGVSQNPRHKITKRGQNVTFRCDPISEHNRLYWYRQTLGQGPEFLTYFQNEAQLEKSRLLSDRFSAERPKGSFSTLEIQRTEQGDSAMYLCASTTDRDFYGYTFGSGTRLTVV.

In its sample, this clone was seen a few times. V and J are TRBV10-3 and TRBJ1-4; D ambiguous. Germline V gene data show CDR1 as ENHRY and CDR2 as SYGVKD. The V end was cut by 7 bases, the J end by 3 bases, with 15 bases between. The CDR3 is 15 residues long. CDR3 bases: TGTGCCATCAAACGGGGTGAGACGGCTAATGAAAAACTGTTTTTT. Translating gives CAIKRGETANEKLFF.

CDR3 protein: CASSGGAGSGYTF. For the CDR3, the DNA is TGTGCCAGCAGCGGAGGTGCAGGGTCAGGCTACACCTTC. The chain employs TRBV9 and TRBJ1-2, with D perhaps matching TRBD1 (5 bases). V was trimmed by 3 bases and J by 8 bases, leaving 14 bases between them. Germline V lookup: CDR1 SGDLS, CDR2 YYNGEE. This CDR3 contains 13 residues.

This rearrangement joins TRBV28 to TRBJ2-7; D may be TRBD1 (7 bases). Germline V CDR1 and CDR2: MDHEN, SYDVKM. This CDR3 has 13 amino acids. V was pared by 5 bases and J by 5 bases, with 13 bases between. CDR3 amino acids: CASSGQEGHEQYF. CDR3 sequence (DNA): TGTGCCAGCAGTGGACAGGAGGGCCACGAGCAGTACTTC. The variable domain in full, with the rest retrieved from reference TRBV28 and TRBJ2-7, is DVKVTQSSRYLVKRTGEKVFLECVQDMDHENMFWYRQDPGLGLRLIYFSYDVKMKEKGDIPEGYSVSREKKERFSLILESASTNQTSMYLCASSGQEGHEQYFGPGTRLTVT.

The chain joins TRBV7-8 to TRBJ1-1; the match to TRBD1 covers 7 bases. CDR1 and CDR2 (germline): SGHVS, FQNEAQ. V lost 5 bases and J lost 4; bases outside the gene matches: 4. This CDR3 has 13 amino acids. The CDR3 region has the DNA TGTGCCAGCAGCCCGGGACAGACCACTGAAGCTTTCTTT. This codes for CASSPGQTTEAFF.

V and J are TRBV7-9 and TRBJ1-2; 7 nucleotides line up with TRBD1. The CDR3 covers 14 residues. V shed 5 bases, J shed 4 bases, and the junction held 7 bases outside the gene matches. Germline V gene sequence: CDR1 SEHNR, CDR2 FQNEAQ (reference sequence). This CDR3 is CASSARRDSYGYTF. Here the CDR3 DNA reads TGTGCCAGCAGCGCCCGCCGGGACAGCTATGGCTACACCTTC.